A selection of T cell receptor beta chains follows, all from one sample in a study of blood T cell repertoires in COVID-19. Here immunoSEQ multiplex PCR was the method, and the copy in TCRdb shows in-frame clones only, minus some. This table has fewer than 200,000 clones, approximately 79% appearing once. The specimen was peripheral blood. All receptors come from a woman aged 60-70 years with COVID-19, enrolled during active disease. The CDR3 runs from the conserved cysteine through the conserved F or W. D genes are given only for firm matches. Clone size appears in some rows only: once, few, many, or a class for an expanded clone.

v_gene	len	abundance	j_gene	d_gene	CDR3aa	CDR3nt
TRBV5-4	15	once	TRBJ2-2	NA	CASRLGRGNTGELFF	TGTGCCAGCAGGCTGGGGCGGGGGAACACCGGGGAGCTGTTTTTT
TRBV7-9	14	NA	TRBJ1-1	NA	CASSLEPTNTEAFF	TGTGCCAGCAGCTTAGAGCCAACTAACACTGAAGCTTTCTTT
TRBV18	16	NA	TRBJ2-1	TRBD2	CASSLSGGANADEQFF	TGTGCCAGCTCACTCAGCGGGGGGGCCAACGCCGATGAGCAGTTCTTC
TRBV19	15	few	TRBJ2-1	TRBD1	CASSPHQTGNNEQFF	TGTGCCAGTAGTCCCCACCAGACAGGGAACAATGAGCAGTTCTTC
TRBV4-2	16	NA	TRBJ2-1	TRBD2	CASSQERLAAYNEQFF	TGTGCCAGCAGCCAAGAACGACTAGCGGCCTACAATGAGCAGTTCTTC
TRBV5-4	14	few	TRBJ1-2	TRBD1	CASSLEGQGTGYTF	TGTGCCAGCAGCTTGGAGGGACAGGGGACTGGCTACACCTTC
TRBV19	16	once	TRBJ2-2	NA	CASSRTGSGNTGELFF	TGTGCCAGTAGCCGGACGGGTAGCGGGAACACCGGGGAGCTGTTTTTT
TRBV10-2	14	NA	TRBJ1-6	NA	CASSSAGANSPLHF	TGCGCCAGCAGTTCGGCGGGTGCAAATTCACCCCTCCACTTT
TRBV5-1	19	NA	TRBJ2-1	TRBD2	CASSRVGPGGRLYYNEQFF	TGCGCCAGCAGCCGCGTCGGCCCGGGGGGTAGATTATATTACAATGAGCAGTTCTTC
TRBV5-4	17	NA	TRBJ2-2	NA	CASSLRTSLMNTGELFF	TGTGCCAGCAGCTTGAGGACAAGTTTAATGAACACCGGGGAGCTGTTTTTT
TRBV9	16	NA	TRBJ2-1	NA	CASSVALALADNEQFF	TGTGCCAGCAGCGTAGCTCTAGCACTAGCCGATAATGAGCAGTTCTTC
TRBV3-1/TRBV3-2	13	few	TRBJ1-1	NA	CASSQDWRTEAFF	TGTGCCAGCAGCCAAGATTGGAGAACTGAAGCTTTCTTT
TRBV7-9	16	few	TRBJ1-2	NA	CASSLDPGKGSYGYTF	TGTGCCAGCAGCTTAGACCCAGGGAAGGGATCCTATGGCTACACCTTC
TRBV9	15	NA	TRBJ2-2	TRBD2	CASSLRLAGTGELFF	TGTGCCAGCAGCCTACGACTAGCGGGGACCGGGGAGCTGTTTTTT
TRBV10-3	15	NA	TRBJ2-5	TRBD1	CAISGTGELQETQYF	TGTGCCATCAGTGGAACAGGGGAACTCCAAGAGACCCAGTACTTC
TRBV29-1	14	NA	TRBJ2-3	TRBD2	CSVERGGRTDTQYF	TGCAGCGTTGAAAGGGGCGGGAGAACAGATACGCAGTATTTT
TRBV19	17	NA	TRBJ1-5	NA	CASSIMSQGSSNQPQHF	TGTGCCAGTAGTATTATGTCTCAGGGTTCTAGCAATCAGCCCCAGCATTTT
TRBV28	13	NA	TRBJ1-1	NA	CASSFRGNTEAFF	TGTGCCAGCAGTTTTAGGGGAAACACTGAAGCTTTCTTT
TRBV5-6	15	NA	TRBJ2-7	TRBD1	CASSSLTRQGAGQYF	TGTGCCAGCAGCTCCCTCACGAGACAGGGGGCGGGGCAGTACTTC
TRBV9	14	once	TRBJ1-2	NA	CASSPRRGSDGYTF	TGTGCCAGCAGCCCTCGAAGGGGGTCCGATGGCTACACCTTC
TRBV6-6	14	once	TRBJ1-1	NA	CASLPGGLNTEAFF	TGTGCCAGCCTACCGGGAGGGCTGAACACTGAAGCTTTCTTT
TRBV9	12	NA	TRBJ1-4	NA	CASSSSQRELFF	TGTGCCAGCAGCAGCTCTCAACGGGAACTGTTTTTT
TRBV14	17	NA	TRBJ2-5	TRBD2	CASSQVEASGYQETQYF	TGTGCCAGCAGCCAAGTAGAAGCTAGCGGGTACCAAGAGACCCAGTACTTC
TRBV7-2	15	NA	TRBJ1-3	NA	CASSSSVLWANTIYF	TGTGCCAGCAGCTCATCTGTTTTGTGGGCTAACACCATATATTTT
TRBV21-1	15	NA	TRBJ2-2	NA	CASSKGGTNTGELFF	TGTGCCAGCAGCAAGGGAGGAACGAACACCGGGGAGCTGTTTTTT
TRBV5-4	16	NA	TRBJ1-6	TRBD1	CASSLAIGTGGSPLHF	TGTGCCAGCAGCTTGGCGATAGGGACAGGAGGTTCACCCCTCCACTTT
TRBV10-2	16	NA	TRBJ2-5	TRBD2	CASTHSGGANKETQYF	TGCGCCAGCACTCATAGCGGGGGGGCCAATAAGGAGACCCAGTACTTC
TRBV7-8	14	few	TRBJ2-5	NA	CASSLTSSTETQYF	TGTGCCAGCAGCTTAACCAGTAGCACGGAGACCCAGTACTTC
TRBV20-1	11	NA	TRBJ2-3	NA	CSASYQDTQYF	TGCAGTGCTAGTTACCAGGATACGCAGTATTTT
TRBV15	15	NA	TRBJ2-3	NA	CATSRVIGEEDTQYF	TGTGCCACCAGCAGAGTTATAGGGGAAGAAGATACGCAGTATTTT
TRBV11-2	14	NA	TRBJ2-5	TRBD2	CASSWGGRGETQYF	TGTGCCAGCAGCTGGGGGGGGAGAGGAGAGACCCAGTACTTC
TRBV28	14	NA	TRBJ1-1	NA	CASSSLVRNTEAFF	TGTGCCAGCAGTTCTTTGGTCAGGAACACTGAAGCTTTCTTT
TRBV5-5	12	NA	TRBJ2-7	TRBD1	CASDRDSYEQYF	TGTGCTTCGGACAGGGACTCCTACGAGCAGTACTTC
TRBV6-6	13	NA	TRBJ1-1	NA	CASSYVGSTEAFF	TGTGCCAGCAGTTATGTGGGGAGCACTGAAGCTTTCTTT
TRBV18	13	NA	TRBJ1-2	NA	CASSSGKDYGYTF	TGTGCCAGCTCATCAGGGAAGGACTATGGCTACACCTTC
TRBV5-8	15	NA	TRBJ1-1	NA	CASSPRAPLRNEAFF	TGTGCCAGCAGCCCCAGGGCCCCACTTAGGAATGAAGCTTTCTTT
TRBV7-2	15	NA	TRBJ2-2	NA	CASSQGGADTGELFF	TGTGCCAGCAGCCAAGGTGGAGCGGACACCGGGGAGCTGTTTTTT
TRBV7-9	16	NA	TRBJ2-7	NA	CASSPGGGSSSYEQYF	TGTGCCAGCAGCCCCGGTGGCGGATCGAGCTCCTACGAGCAGTACTTC
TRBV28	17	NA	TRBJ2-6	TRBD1	CASRGRDRVSGANVLTF	TGTGCCAGCAGGGGCCGGGACAGGGTCTCTGGGGCCAACGTCCTGACTTTC
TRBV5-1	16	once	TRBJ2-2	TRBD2	CASVRTSGRITGELFF	TGCGCCAGCGTCAGGACTAGCGGGAGAATTACCGGGGAGCTGTTTTTT
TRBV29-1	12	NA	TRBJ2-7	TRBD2	CSVASGVYEQYF	TGCAGCGTTGCTAGCGGGGTCTACGAGCAGTACTTC
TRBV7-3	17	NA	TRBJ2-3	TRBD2	CASSSGTSGFNTDTQYF	TGTGCCAGCAGCTCCGGGACTAGCGGGTTCAACACAGATACGCAGTATTTT
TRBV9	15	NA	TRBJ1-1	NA	CASSPGGGGPTEAFF	TGTGCCAGCAGCCCTGGAGGGGGGGGGCCCACTGAAGCTTTCTTT
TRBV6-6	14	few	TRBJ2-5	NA	CASSYSAGRETQYF	TGTGCCAGCAGTTACTCGGCTGGCAGAGAGACCCAGTACTTC
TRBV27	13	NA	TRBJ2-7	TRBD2	CASRLAGGSEQYF	TGTGCCAGCAGACTAGCGGGAGGTTCCGAGCAGTACTTC
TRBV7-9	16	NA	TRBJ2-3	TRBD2	CASSSFTSGSTDTQYF	TGTGCCAGCAGCTCCTTTACTAGCGGGAGCACAGATACGCAGTATTTT
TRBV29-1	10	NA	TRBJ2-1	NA	CSVELAGQFF	TGCAGCGTTGAACTAGCAGGGCAGTTCTTC
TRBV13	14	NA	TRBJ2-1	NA	CASSLGGSFNEQFF	TGTGCCAGCAGCTTAGGCGGGTCCTTCAATGAGCAGTTCTTC
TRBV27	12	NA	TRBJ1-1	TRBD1	CASRTGGTEAFF	TGTGCCAGCAGAACAGGGGGCACTGAAGCTTTCTTT
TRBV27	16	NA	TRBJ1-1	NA	CASMKLGQGANTEAFF	TGTGCCAGCATGAAATTGGGGCAGGGTGCGAACACTGAAGCTTTCTTT
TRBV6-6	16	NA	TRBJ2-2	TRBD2	CASSPTSGRAGGELFF	TGTGCCAGCAGCCCGACTAGCGGGAGGGCCGGCGGGGAGCTGTTTTTT